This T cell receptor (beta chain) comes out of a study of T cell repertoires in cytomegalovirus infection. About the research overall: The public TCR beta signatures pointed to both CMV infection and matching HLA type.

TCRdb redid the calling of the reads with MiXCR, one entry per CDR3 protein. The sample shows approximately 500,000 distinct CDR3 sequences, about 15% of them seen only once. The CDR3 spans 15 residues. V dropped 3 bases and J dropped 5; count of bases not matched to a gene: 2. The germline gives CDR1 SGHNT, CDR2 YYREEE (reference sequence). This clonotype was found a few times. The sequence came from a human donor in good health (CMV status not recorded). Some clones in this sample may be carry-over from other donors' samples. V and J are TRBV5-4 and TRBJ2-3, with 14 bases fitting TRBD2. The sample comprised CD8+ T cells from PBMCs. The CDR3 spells CASSWGTSGGDTQYF. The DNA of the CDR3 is TGTGCCAGCAGCTGGGGGACTAGCGGGGGAGATACGCAGTATTTT.